This T cell receptor (beta chain) was documented in a study of glioma-infiltrating T cells. V was pared by 3 bases and J by 5 bases, with 5 bases of the junction left unmatched. There are 14 residues in the CDR3. In germline, CDR1 is MNHNS, CDR2 SASEGT. General observations from the study: Non-neoplastic patients had below-expected tissue-blood divergence, while all gliomas exceeded expectation. CDR3 overlap between tissue and blood was very small.

This clonotype was seen only a few times. The antigen remains undetermined. TCR alpha and beta CDR3 regions were amplified from RNA using iRepertoire nested multiplex PCR. TCRdb reprocessed the multiplex PCR reads with MiXCR, giving one entry per CDR3 protein. The sample records over 140,000 distinct CDR3 sequences, around 42% being singletons. The sequenced material came from glioma tissue, nonneoplastic brain tissue, or PBMCs (not recorded which). The TCR sequence derives from a human donor with low-grade glioma or glioblastoma, undergoing nonglioma brain surgery, or in good health (not recorded which). V usage is TRBV6-1 and J usage is TRBJ2-5; TRBD1 matches 8 bases. The CDR3 DNA reads TGTGCCAGCAGTGAGTGGACAGGGCTGGAGACCCAGTACTTC. Its protein is CASSEWTGLETQYF.